These 29 T cell receptor beta chains were all obtained from the same sample, sequenced in a study of blood T cell repertoires in COVID-19. The repertoire was sequenced with immunoSEQ multiplex PCR; TCRdb's copy has only in-frame clones and lacks some. There are around 150,000 clones in the sample; 60% to 85% occur only once, and around 17% lies in the top ten. Source material: peripheral blood. All receptors come from a man aged 45-65 years with acute or convalescent COVID-19.

The chain joins TRBV4-2 to TRBJ2-3, with 12 bases aligning to TRBD2. V shed 4 bases and J 4 bases; nucleotides not matched to a gene: 9. Germline-derived CDR1 and CDR2 are LGHNA and YNFKEQ. The CDR3 loop spans 17 amino acids. The CDR3 sequence is CASSRYLAGGLADTQYF. CDR3 DNA sequence: TGTGCCAGCAGCCGATACCTAGCGGGGGGGCTCGCAGATACGCAGTATTTT.

This clone has a count of ten or more. The rearrangement uses TRBV30 and TRBJ2-1; 9 bases map to TRBD1. The CDR3 covers 15 residues. V lost 4 bases and J lost 8; bases outside the gene matches: 12. CDR1 and CDR2 from the germline V gene are GTSNPN and SVGIG (reference sequence). The CDR3 DNA sequence: TGTGCCTGGACCAGACGGGACAGGGATCCTGATGAGCAGTTCTTC. It yields the protein CAWTRRDRDPDEQFF.

The rearrangement links TRBV30 to TRBJ1-3; D may be TRBD1 (5 bases). This CDR3 has 16 residues. The V gene lost 0 bases and the J gene lost 4 bases, with 16 bases spanning the gap. The germline CDR1 and CDR2 sequences are GTSNPN and SVGIG (reference sequence). CDR3: CAWSVQSAGSGNTIYF. The CDR3 region has the DNA TGTGCCTGGAGTGTACAGTCCGCAGGGTCAGGAAACACCATATATTTT.

This clone was seen only a few times. J is TRBJ2-2 and V is TRBV14; tentatively, D is TRBD1 (6 bases). The CDR3 loop spans 17 amino acids. Germline CDR1 is SGHDN and CDR2 is FVKESK. The V and J ends lost 0 bases and 6 bases respectively, with 17 bases between them. DNA for the CDR3: TGTGCCAGCAGCCAAGACCACGGACAGTGGCGGGCCGGGGAGCTGTTTTTT. Translated, it gives CASSQDHGQWRAGELFF.

In its sample, this clone was seen many times. The rearrangement uses TRBV14 and TRBJ2-5, with 10 bases matching TRBD1. J was trimmed by 5 bases and V by 7 bases; bases with no gene match: 7. This CDR3 comprises 14 residues. Germline CDR1 and CDR2: SGHDN and FVKESK. The CDR3 protein is CASNRQGALETQYF. The CDR3 bases are TGTGCCAGCAACAGACAGGGGGCGTTGGAGACCCAGTACTTC.

Worth noting for this clone: Within the sample, other DNA sequences also encode this same CDR3. This chain connects TRBV2 to TRBJ1-6; no reliable D call. V dropped 0 bases and J dropped 7 bases, with 7 bases sitting between them. Per germline, CDR1 SNHLY and CDR2 FYNNEI. The CDR3 contains 14 residues. The CDR3 region has the DNA TGTGCCAGCAGTGAAGCACGAGTGAATTCACCCCTCCACTTT. It codes for CASSEARVNSPLHF.

Written as DNA, the CDR3 is TGTGCCAGCAGCTTAGGGGAGGCTGAAGCTTTCTTT. Residues: CASSLGEAEAFF. The gene calls are TRBV11-2 and TRBJ1-1; D not certain. Germline CDR1 reads SGHAT; CDR2 reads FQNNGV. This CDR3 is built from 12 residues. Trimming cost V 1 base and J 6 bases, with 6 bases left between them.

CDR3 in amino acids: CASSEGILQGANYGYTF. CDR3 DNA sequence: TGTGCCAGCAGTGAAGGAATCCTACAGGGAGCTAACTATGGCTACACCTTC. This chain connects TRBV6-1 to TRBJ1-2, with TRBD1 as a possible D gene (6 bases). This CDR3 region has 17 residues. CDR1 is MNHNS, CDR2 SASEGT, per germline. Trimming pared 1 base from V and 0 bases from J, leaving 15 bases between.

V and J are TRBV11-3 and TRBJ1-1, with D uncertain. This CDR3 has 12 residues. Trimming left V 2 bases short and J 8 bases short, with 9 bases between. Germline V gene data show CDR1 as SGHNT and CDR2 as YENEEA. The CDR3 loop is CASSLSGEEAFF. The DNA for the CDR3 is TGTGCCAGCAGCTTATCTGGGGAGGAAGCTTTCTTT. The variable domain in full, with the rest retrieved from reference TRBV11-3 and TRBJ1-1, is EAGVVQSPRYKIIEKKQPVAFWCNPISGHNTLYWYLQNLGQGPELLIRYENEEAVDDSQLPKDRFSAERLKGVDSTLKIQPAELGDSAVYLCASSLSGEEAFFGQGTRLTVV.

This sequence joins TRBV5-1 and TRBJ1-1; D gene unclear. V lost 6 bases, J lost 0 bases, and 15 bases lay in between. Germline CDR1 SGHRS, CDR2 YFSETQ. The CDR3 runs 15 residues. In DNA form, the CDR3 reads TGCGCCAGCAAGAGGGAGATACAGCTGAACACTGAAGCTTTCTTT. Its translation is CASKREIQLNTEAFF.

This chain links TRBV7-9 with TRBJ1-2; D may be TRBD1 (6 bases). V lost 5 bases, J lost 4 bases, and 17 bases lay in between. Looked up from germline, CDR1 is SEHNR and CDR2 is FQNEAQ (reference sequence). The CDR3 is 15 residues long. CDR3 DNA sequence: TGTGCCAGCAGCCAAGCGGGGGGCTATGGCTATGGCTACACCTTC. The encoded protein is CASSQAGGYGYGYTF.

This clone was seen a single time. The V call is TRBV6-5, the J call TRBJ1-5; 7 bases fit TRBD1. CDR3 length equals 15 residues. The germline CDR1 and CDR2 sequences are MNHEY and SVGAGI. V trimming: 5 bases; J trimming: 0 bases; junction bases outside the gene matches: 4. The CDR3 region has the DNA TGTGCCAGCAGTCCGGACAGGAATAGCAATCAGCCCCAGCATTTT. This translates into CASSPDRNSNQPQHF.

V gene TRBV19 combines with J gene TRBJ2-7; 7 nucleotides line up with TRBD1. CDR1 is LNHDA, CDR2 SQIVND, per germline (reference sequence). This CDR3 is built from 17 residues. V shed 3 bases, J shed 0 bases, and the junction held 11 bases outside the gene matches. Written as DNA, the CDR3 is TGTGCCAGTAGTATGCCAAATTTTCGGGACAGCTCCTACGAGCAGTACGTC. Translated: CASSMPNFRDSSYEQYV.

This clone has ten or more counts. The gene calls are TRBV9 and TRBJ2-6; TRBD1 matches 11 bases. The CDR3 consists of 18 residues. Trimming removed 2 bases from V and 2 bases from J; junction bases left unmatched: 6. The germline CDR1 and CDR2 sequences are SGDLS and YYNGEE. DNA for the CDR3: TGTGCCAGCAGCGTCGTGGACAGGGGGCGAGCTGGGGCCAACGTCCTGACTTTC. It yields the protein CASSVVDRGRAGANVLTF.

This clone was seen only a few times. This rearrangement joins TRBV6-6 to TRBJ1-2; 9 bases agree with TRBD1. CDR1 and CDR2 from the germline V gene are MNHNY and SVGAGI (reference sequence). This CDR3 is built from 16 residues. The V and J ends lost 5 bases and 8 bases, in that order; junction bases with no gene match: 15. The CDR3 bases are TGTGCCAGCAGTCTGGGGGACAGGGAGTGGATTCGGGGCTACACCTTC. Protein sequence: CASSLGDREWIRGYTF.

The chain employs TRBV5-5 and TRBJ1-1; D unresolved. Germline CDR1 is SGHKS and CDR2 is YYEKEE (reference sequence). V lost 2 bases to trimming and J lost 0 bases, with 5 bases between them. The CDR3 has 13 residues. Here the CDR3 reads CASSLYMNTEAFF. The CDR3 DNA reads TGTGCCAGCAGCTTATATATGAACACTGAAGCTTTCTTT.

The chain joins TRBV10-3 to TRBJ1-5; TRBD1 agrees at 9 bases. Per the germline V gene, CDR1 is ENHRY and CDR2 is SYGVKD. The CDR3 extends over 15 amino acids. The J segment lost 6 bases and the V segment lost 5 bases, leaving 8 bases of the junction unmatched. The CDR3 nucleotides read TGTGCCATCAGTCAGGACAGGGGACAAGGTCAGCCCCAGCATTTT. It yields the protein CAISQDRGQGQPQHF.

The rearrangement joins TRBV15 to TRBJ2-2; D perhaps matches TRBD1 (5 bases). CDR1 LNHNV and CDR2 YYDKDF come from the germline V gene (reference sequence). The V end lost 0 bases, the J end lost 6 bases, and 11 bases lay between the germline ends. The CDR3 runs 15 residues. Here the CDR3 reads CATSRDRVPAGELFF. Written as DNA, the CDR3 is TGTGCCACCAGCAGAGACAGGGTTCCGGCCGGGGAGCTGTTTTTT.

The chain employs TRBV7-2 and TRBJ1-5; D gene uncertain. Germline V gene sequence: CDR1 SGHTA, CDR2 FQGNSA. The CDR3 length is 15 residues. V lost 1 base to trimming and J lost 2 bases, with 9 bases between them. The CDR3 sequence is CASSLEILGNQPQHF. CDR3 DNA: TGTGCCAGCAGCTTAGAGATACTGGGCAATCAGCCCCAGCATTTT.

Only one count was recorded for this clone. V gene TRBV6-5 combines with J gene TRBJ2-3; possible D gene TRBD2, 5 bases. This CDR3 is built from 11 residues. Trimming left V 7 bases short and J 6 bases short, with 8 bases between. In germline, CDR1 is MNHEY, CDR2 SVGAGI. CDR3 sequence (DNA): TGTGCCAGCACCCGAGGGGATACGCAGTATTTT. Amino acid sequence: CASTRGDTQYF.

The chain joins TRBV29-1 to TRBJ1-1; 7 nucleotides match TRBD1. The V segment lost 5 bases and the J segment 8 bases; nucleotides outside the gene matches: 5. Germline V gene lookup returns CDR1 SQVTM and CDR2 ANQGSEA. The CDR3 has 11 residues. The chain's CDR3 is CSVFDREEAFF. CDR3 in DNA: TGCAGCGTTTTCGACAGGGAGGAAGCTTTCTTT.

The V and J genes are TRBV29-1 and TRBJ1-1; 10 bases align to TRBD1. The CDR3 totals 14 residues. The V and J ends lost 7 bases and 3 bases, in that order; junction bases with no gene match: 8. Germline loops: CDR1 SQVTM, CDR2 ANQGSEA. DNA for the CDR3: TGCAGCGCCTCGACAGGGGGCTCGGACACTGAAGCTTTCTTT. It translates to CSASTGGSDTEAFF.

The V and J genes are TRBV21-1 and TRBJ2-3; TRBD2, the table's D call, lacks a check against the DNA. TRBV21-1 is a pseudogene segment. The CDR3 contains 16 residues. The DNA of the CDR3 is TGTGCCAGCAGCAAAGACCCGAGGCCCCGGACAGATACGCAGTATTTT. Its protein product is CASSKDPRPRTDTQYF.

The rearrangement links TRBV10-3 to TRBJ2-2, with D possibly TRBD2 on 5 matching bases. Trimming pared 8 bases from V and 1 base from J, leaving 11 bases between. The CDR3 has 14 amino acids. The germline V gene encodes CDR1 ENHRY and CDR2 SYGVKD. CDR3 residues: CAIAGNQNTGELFF. For the CDR3, the DNA is TGTGCCATCGCGGGTAACCAGAACACCGGGGAGCTGTTTTTT.

CDR3 in amino acids: CASSQGGRNEQFF. CDR3 DNA: TGCGCCAGCAGCCAGGGGGGCCGGAATGAGCAGTTCTTC. This rearrangement joins TRBV5-1 to TRBJ2-1; a possible D gene is TRBD1 (7 bases). V lost 4 bases and J lost 7, with 12 bases in between. Germline CDR1 is SGHRS and CDR2 is YFSETQ. CDR3 length: 13 residues.

The genes are TRBV5-1 and TRBJ1-1; TRBD1 matches at 7 bases. Germline V gives CDR1 SGHRS, CDR2 YFSETQ. This CDR3 spans 15 amino acids. V dropped 1 base and J dropped 10; count of bases not matched to a gene: 13. The chain's CDR3 is CASSLYGQDDYGAFF. CDR3 DNA sequence: TGCGCCAGCAGCTTGTACGGACAGGACGATTATGGAGCTTTCTTT. Complete variable domain (other parts from reference TRBV5-1 and TRBJ1-1): KAGVTQTPRYLIKTRGQQVTLSCSPISGHRSVSWYQQTPGQGLQFLFEYFSETQRNKGNFPGRFSGRQFSNSRSEMNVSTLELGDSALYLCASSLYGQDDYGAFFGQGTRLTVV.

This chain connects TRBV11-2 to TRBJ2-5, with D perhaps matching TRBD1 (5 bases). The CDR3 contains 17 residues. Trimming stripped 2 bases from V and 5 bases from J, with 21 bases between. Germline V gene sequence: CDR1 SGHAT, CDR2 FQNNGV. In nucleotides, the CDR3 is TGTGCCAGCAGCTTAACCGGACAAACTCGACTGGGGGAGACCCAGTACTTC. Residues: CASSLTGQTRLGETQYF.

This clone was seen a few times. CDR3 DNA sequence: TGTGCCAGCAGCTTAGTAGTAGCGGGGGGGCGTGGAGATACGCAGTATTTT. Its translation: CASSLVVAGGRGDTQYF. The V call is TRBV7-8, the J call TRBJ2-3, with 11 bases matching TRBD2. Germline V gene lookup returns CDR1 SGHVS and CDR2 FQNEAQ. After removal of 1 base from V and 5 bases from J, the junction contained 8 bases not matched to a gene. This CDR3 spans 17 amino acids.

This chain connects TRBV5-6 to TRBJ2-3, with 8 bases identical to TRBD1. V lost 4 bases and J lost 4; bases outside the gene matches: 11. The CDR3 is 16 amino acids. Germline V gives CDR1 SGHDT, CDR2 YYEEEE. The CDR3 sequence: CASSPLRQGRADTQYF. The CDR3 coding sequence is TGTGCCAGCAGCCCGCTTCGACAGGGGCGCGCAGATACGCAGTATTTT.